Following are 30 T cell receptor beta chains from one sample sequenced in a study of blood T cells in healthy people across ages. Primers used in a second PCR of roughly 6 to 11 cycles were a sample-barcoded 5' primer and a J-beta primer mix. TCRdb recomputed calls from the 5' RACE reads with MiXCR, one row per CDR3 protein. The sample carries over 1,500,000 distinct CDR3 sequences, around 40% recorded once. Material: blood. These receptors all stem from a human donor in good health.

The chain couples TRBV4-3 to TRBJ2-2; the match to TRBD1 covers 7 bases. Germline lookup yields CDR1 LGHNA and CDR2 YSLEER. The CDR3 extends over 17 amino acids. J was trimmed by 3 bases and V by 0 bases; bases with no gene match: 7. DNA of the CDR3: TGCGCCAGCAGCCAAGATAAGGGGGCAGGAGACACCGGGGAGCTGTTTTTT. Its translation is CASSQDKGAGDTGELFF.

This chain uses TRBV6-2 or TRBV6-3 with TRBJ2-5; possibly TRBD1 for D (6 bases). The CDR3 consists of 15 residues. Germline CDR1 reads MNHEY; CDR2 reads SVGEGT. The ends were cut back, 5 bases at V and 5 bases at J, with 18 bases in the middle. This chain's CDR3 is CASSKGVTLWETQYF. The CDR3 DNA reads TGTGCCAGCAGTAAGGGGGTAACTCTTTGGGAGACCCAGTACTTC.

This chain joins TRBV20-1 and TRBJ2-7, with 8 bases fitting TRBD2. Germline loops: CDR1 DFQATT, CDR2 SNEGSKA (reference sequence). This CDR3 has 16 residues. The V gene end was trimmed by 1 base and the J gene end by 3 bases; junction bases not matched to a gene: 11. CDR3 sequence (DNA): TGCAGTGCTAGAGCAGTGCCTAGAGCGGGGGACTACGAGCAGTACTTC. Translating it yields CSARAVPRAGDYEQYF.

This clonotype came up a few times. V usage is TRBV12-3 or TRBV12-4 and J usage is TRBJ2-7; D perhaps matches TRBD2 (6 bases). The CDR3 has 12 residues. Trimming left V 11 bases short and J 2 bases short, with 13 bases between. The CDR3 sequence: CASHGGAYEQYF. DNA for the CDR3: TGTGCCTCCCACGGAGGGGCCTACGAGCAGTACTTC.

The rearrangement joins TRBV30 to TRBJ2-5; D might be TRBD1 (5 bases). This CDR3 is 14 amino acids long. Deletions cut 0 bases from V and 2 bases from J, with 10 bases between. Germline V lookup: CDR1 GTSNPN, CDR2 SVGIG (reference sequence). CDR3 loop: CAWSVQVLQETQYF. For the CDR3, the DNA is TGTGCCTGGAGTGTACAGGTATTACAAGAGACCCAGTACTTC. Based on the CDR3 plus reference TRBV30 and TRBJ2-5, the full variable domain is SQTIHQWPATLVQPVGSPLSLECTVEGTSNPNLYWYRQAAGRGLQLLFYSVGIGQISSEVPQNLSASRPQDRQFILSSKKLLLSDSGFYLCAWSVQVLQETQYFGPGTRLLVL.

Of note for this clonotype: A much larger clone is a single base away; this may be a read error. The chain uses TRBV10-3 and TRBJ2-5; D is undetermined. This CDR3 has 12 residues. Per germline, CDR1 ENHRY and CDR2 SYGVKD. CDR3 sequence: CTSSANQETQYF. CDR3 DNA: TGTACCAGCAGCGCCAACCAAGAGACCCAGTACTTC.

The rearrangement links TRBV12-3 or TRBV12-4 to TRBJ2-2; D possibly corresponds to TRBD2 (6 bases). The CDR3 spans 18 residues. Between the trimmed V and J ends, which lost 4 bases and 3 bases, there was a span of 21 bases. CDR3 bases: TGTGCCAGCAGTTACCCTAGAACCGGGACTGGTTACACCGGGGAGCTGTTTTTT. Encoded protein: CASSYPRTGTGYTGELFF.

There are a few counts of this clonotype. The V and J genes are TRBV29-1 and TRBJ2-7, with D uncertain. Per the germline V gene, CDR1 is SQVTM and CDR2 is ANQGSEA. The length of the CDR3 is 13 residues. Trimming stripped 5 bases from V and 3 bases from J, with 14 bases between. CDR3 coding DNA: TGCAGCGTTACTATCGACTCCCACTACGAGCAGTACTTC. Its translation: CSVTIDSHYEQYF.

This rearrangement joins TRBV2 to TRBJ2-7; 7 bases agree with TRBD1. The CDR3 length is 14 residues. Trimming took 8 bases from V and 2 from J; bases not matched to a gene: 9. From germline, CDR1 is SNHLY and CDR2 FYNNEI. CDR3 protein: CASWGTVYTYEQYF. CDR3 sequence (DNA): TGTGCCAGCTGGGGGACAGTCTATACCTACGAGCAGTACTTC.

This chain connects TRBV7-9 to TRBJ1-5, with D perhaps TRBD1 (6 bases). The germline V and J ends were trimmed by 0 bases and 3 bases, with 15 bases remaining between them. This CDR3 comprises 17 residues. CDR1 is SEHNR and CDR2 is FQNEAQ in the germline V gene (reference sequence). CDR3 nucleotide sequence: TGTGCCAGCAGCTTAGCTAGAACTGGGACATTCAATCAGCCCCAGCATTTT. This codes for CASSLARTGTFNQPQHF. Drawing the rest from reference TRBV7-9 and TRBJ1-5, the complete variable domain is DTGVSQNPRHKITKRGQNVTFRCDPISEHNRLYWYRQTLGQGPEFLTYFQNEAQLEKSRLLSDRFSAERPKGSFSTLEIQRTEQGDSAMYLCASSLARTGTFNQPQHFGDGTRLSIL.

This clonotype was recorded at least ten times. V and J are TRBV5-1 and TRBJ2-6, with a weak D call TRBD1 (5 bases). Trimming left V 4 bases short and J 0 bases short, with 14 bases between. Germline assignment: CDR1 SGHRS and CDR2 YFSETQ. The CDR3 spans 17 residues. This CDR3 is CASSLTTTASGANVLTF. Here the CDR3 DNA reads TGCGCCAGCAGCCTAACCACGACAGCCTCTGGGGCCAACGTCCTGACTTTC. Based on the CDR3 plus reference TRBV5-1 and TRBJ2-6, the full variable domain is KAGVTQTPRYLIKTRGQQVTLSCSPISGHRSVSWYQQTPGQGLQFLFEYFSETQRNKGNFPGRFSGRQFSNSRSEMNVSTLELGDSALYLCASSLTTTASGANVLTFGAGSRLTVL.

This chain links TRBV4-3 with TRBJ2-5; unclear D gene. The J call may be faulty, since TRBJ2-7 better matches the DNA end. Germline CDR1 LGHNA, CDR2 YSLEER. The CDR3 is 13 amino acids. In DNA, the CDR3 is TGCGCCAGCAGCCAAGCTCCAGGACGCGAGCAGTACTTC. Translated: CASSQAPGREQYF.

This chain connects TRBV6-6 to TRBJ1-2; 9 nucleotides line up with TRBD1. The V segment lost 2 bases and the J segment 6 bases; nucleotides outside the gene matches: 7. The V gene's germline CDR1 is MNHNY and CDR2 SVGAGI (reference sequence). There are 15 residues in the CDR3. The CDR3 DNA follows: TGTGCCAGCAGTTACGCGCCGGGACAGGGTAATGGCTACACCTTC. It is translated as CASSYAPGQGNGYTF.

J is TRBJ2-1 and V is TRBV5-1; no reliable D call. With 0 bases removed from V and 9 bases from J, the gap between germline ends came to 13 bases. The V gene's germline CDR1 is SGHRS and CDR2 YFSETQ. The CDR3 is made up of 14 amino acids. The CDR3 loop reads CASSLETQGLEQFF. Written as DNA, the CDR3 is TGCGCCAGCAGCTTGGAGACCCAAGGTCTTGAGCAGTTCTTC.

This clonotype was found a few times. The rearrangement links TRBV6-2 or TRBV6-3 to TRBJ2-1; no definite D call. Germline loops: CDR1 MNHEY, CDR2 SVGEGT. The CDR3 has 12 residues. Trimming removed 7 bases from V and 9 bases from J, with 13 bases in between. CDR3 in DNA: TGTGCCAGCAACAAGGTTCGTGGTGAGCAGTTCTTC. This gives the protein CASNKVRGEQFF.

This clonotype has only one observation. The chain carries TRBV7-9 and TRBJ1-2, with 8 bases lining up with TRBD1. Germline lookup yields CDR1 SEHNR and CDR2 FQNEAQ (reference sequence). V lost 0 bases to trimming and J lost 7 bases; unmatched junction nucleotides: 4. The CDR3 length is 14 residues. The CDR3 DNA reads TGTGCCAGCAGCTTAGCCTTGCAGGGGGCTGGCTACACCTTC. This translates into CASSLALQGAGYTF. Filled out from reference TRBV7-9 and TRBJ1-2, the complete variable domain reads DTGVSQNPRHKITKRGQNVTFRCDPISEHNRLYWYRQTLGQGPEFLTYFQNEAQLEKSRLLSDRFSAERPKGSFSTLEIQRTEQGDSAMYLCASSLALQGAGYTFGSGTRLTVV.

This chain uses TRBV11-2 with TRBJ2-3; D not resolved. CDR1 and CDR2 from the germline V gene are SGHAT and FQNNGV. CDR3 length: 15 amino acids. Between the trimmed V and J ends, which lost 7 bases and 7 bases, there was a span of 21 bases. CDR3: CASNLNSDRRNTQYF. The CDR3 region has the DNA TGTGCCAGCAATCTTAATTCCGACCGGCGGAATACGCAGTATTTT.

V is TRBV6-5 and J is TRBJ2-4; the D is unclear. The last part of the DNA fits TRBJ2-7 better; the J call may be wrong. This CDR3 spans 12 amino acids. Looked up from germline, CDR1 is MNHEY and CDR2 is SVGAGI. CDR3 protein: CASSYIGGEQYF. CDR3 in DNA: TGTGCCAGCAGCTATATCGGTGGCGAGCAGTACTTC.

J is TRBJ2-1 and V is TRBV7-2, with 7 bases matching TRBD1. This CDR3 spans 15 amino acids. CDR1 and CDR2 (germline): SGHTA, FQGNSA. Trimming removed 5 bases from V and 4 bases from J; junction bases left unmatched: 8. The CDR3 loop reads CASSLDRDRYNEQFF. The CDR3 nucleotides are TGTGCCAGCAGCCTCGACCGGGACAGATACAATGAGCAGTTCTTC.

This sequence joins TRBV5-1 and TRBJ2-1, with a possible D match to TRBD2 (5 bases). The CDR3 extends over 19 amino acids. The V end was cut by 4 bases, the J end by 0 bases, with 23 bases between. Germline lookup yields CDR1 SGHRS and CDR2 YFSETQ. Here the CDR3 reads CASSPRPPGLRGSYNEQFF. CDR3 coding DNA: TGCGCCAGCAGCCCACGCCCGCCCGGACTCCGCGGCTCCTACAATGAGCAGTTCTTC.

This chain connects TRBV7-9 to TRBJ2-3, with D unresolved. From germline, CDR1 is SEHNR and CDR2 FQNEAQ (reference sequence). The CDR3 covers 12 residues. Trimming cost V 4 bases and J 9 bases, with 11 bases left between them. CDR3 nucleotides: TGTGCCAGCAGCTCGGACGCCCAGACGCAGTATTTT. Residues: CASSSDAQTQYF.

This clonotype was detected many times. The chain has TRBV7-3 and TRBJ2-1, with 15 bases aligning to TRBD2. J gave up 6 bases and V 1 base, and 4 bases lay outside the gene matches. CDR1 and CDR2 (germline): SGHTA, FQGTGA. The CDR3 contains 17 residues. CDR3 bases: TGTGCCAGCAGCTTAAAAATGGGACTAGCGGGGGGCAATGAGCAGTTCTTC. It codes for CASSLKMGLAGGNEQFF.

This chain connects TRBV6-2 or TRBV6-3 to TRBJ1-5; maybe TRBD1 (6 bases). Trimming stripped 7 bases from V and 4 bases from J, with 14 bases between. CDR3 length equals 14 residues. Germline lookup yields CDR1 MNHEY and CDR2 SVGEGT. CDR3 DNA sequence: TGTGCCAGCAACGCCGGACAGTATAATCAGCCCCAGCATTTT. Translated: CASNAGQYNQPQHF.

The V and J genes are TRBV7-3 and TRBJ2-3, with a possible D match to TRBD2 (6 bases). CDR1 and CDR2 from the germline V gene are SGHTA and FQGTGA. The ends were cut back, 2 bases at V and 5 bases at J, with 8 bases in the middle. The length of the CDR3 is 13 residues. The DNA for the CDR3 is TGTGCCAGCAGCTTATGGCGGGGAGATACGCAGTATTTT. Its protein is CASSLWRGDTQYF.

This chain uses TRBV20-1 with TRBJ2-4; D gene uncertain. Trimming shortened V by 6 bases and J by 0 bases, and 12 bases separated the two germline ends. Per germline, CDR1 DFQATT and CDR2 SNEGSKA (reference sequence). The CDR3 runs to 14 residues. The CDR3 DNA follows: TGCAGTGCCCCAGACCAGCTAGCCAAAAACATTCAGTACTTC. It codes for CSAPDQLAKNIQYF.

The genes are TRBV19 and TRBJ1-1, with D tentatively TRBD1 (6 bases). The V end was cut by 2 bases, the J end by 1 base, with 11 bases between. This CDR3 is 15 amino acids long. The germline V gene has CDR1 LNHDA and CDR2 SQIVND (reference sequence). The chain's CDR3 is CASSIIGGANTEAFF. CDR3 nucleotide sequence: TGTGCCAGTAGTATAATCGGGGGCGCGAACACTGAAGCTTTCTTT.

The chain is built from TRBV11-2 and TRBJ2-3; TRBD2 might be the D (5 bases). Trimming pared 6 bases from V and 6 bases from J, leaving 19 bases between. The length of the CDR3 is 15 residues. Germline assignment: CDR1 SGHAT and CDR2 FQNNGV. As DNA, the CDR3 is TGTGCCAGCAGTTTCAGTCTTTCTAGCCCGGATACGCAGTATTTT. As protein: CASSFSLSSPDTQYF.

J is TRBJ1-5 and V is TRBV7-2, with TRBD1 as a possible D gene (5 bases). Trimming took off 5 bases at V and 0 bases at J, with 17 bases between the two ends. CDR1 is SGHTA, CDR2 FQGNSA, per germline. The CDR3 is made up of 17 amino acids. The CDR3 nucleotides read TGTGCCAGCAGCCAGTGGTTGGGACGGTTTAGCAATCAGCCCCAGCATTTT. Translation: CASSQWLGRFSNQPQHF.

The chain recombines TRBV28 with TRBJ2-7; D tentatively fits TRBD1 or TRBD2 (7 bases each). CDR1 MDHEN and CDR2 SYDVKM come from the germline V gene. The V and J ends lost 1 base and 0 bases respectively, with 31 bases between them. This CDR3 is 22 amino acids long. The CDR3 protein is CASSLFSDRFGIAGDTSYEQYF. In DNA, the CDR3 is TGTGCCAGCAGTTTATTTTCGGACAGGTTTGGAATAGCGGGTGACACCTCCTACGAGCAGTACTTC. The whole variable domain, remainder taken from reference TRBV28 and TRBJ2-7, is DVKVTQSSRYLVKRTGEKVFLECVQDMDHENMFWYRQDPGLGLRLIYFSYDVKMKEKGDIPEGYSVSREKKERFSLILESASTNQTSMYLCASSLFSDRFGIAGDTSYEQYFGPGTRLTVT.

The CDR3 region is CASSRSSETQYF. Written as DNA, the CDR3 is TGTGCCAGCAGCCGATCATCAGAGACCCAGTACTTC. The chain joins TRBV5-5 to TRBJ2-5; D ambiguous. Between the trimmed V and J ends, which lost 4 bases and 4 bases, there was a span of 8 bases. The CDR3 is made up of 12 amino acids. Per germline, CDR1 SGHKS and CDR2 YYEKEE (reference sequence).